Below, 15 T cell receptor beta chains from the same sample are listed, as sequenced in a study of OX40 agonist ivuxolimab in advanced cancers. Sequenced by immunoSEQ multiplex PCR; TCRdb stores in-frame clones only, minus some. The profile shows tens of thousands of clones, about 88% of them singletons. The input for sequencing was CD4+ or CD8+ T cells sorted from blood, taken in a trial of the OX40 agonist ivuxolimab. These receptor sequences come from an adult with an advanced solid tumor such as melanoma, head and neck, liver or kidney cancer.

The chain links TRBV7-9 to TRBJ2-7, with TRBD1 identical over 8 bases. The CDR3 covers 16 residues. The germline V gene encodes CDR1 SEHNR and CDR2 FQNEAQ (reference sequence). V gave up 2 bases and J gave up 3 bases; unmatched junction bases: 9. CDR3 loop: CASSLWTGSHGYEQYF. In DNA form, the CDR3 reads TGTGCCAGCAGCTTATGGACAGGGAGCCACGGCTACGAGCAGTACTTC.

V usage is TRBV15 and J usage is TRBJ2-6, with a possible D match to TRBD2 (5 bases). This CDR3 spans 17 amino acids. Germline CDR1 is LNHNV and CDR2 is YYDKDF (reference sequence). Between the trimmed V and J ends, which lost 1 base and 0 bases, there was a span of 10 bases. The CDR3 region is CATSRGERSSGANVLTF. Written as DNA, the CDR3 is TGTGCCACCAGCAGAGGGGAGCGAAGCTCTGGGGCCAACGTCCTGACTTTC. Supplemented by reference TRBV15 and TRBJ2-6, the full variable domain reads DAMVIQNPRYQVTQFGKPVTLSCSQTLNHNVMYWYQQKSSQAPKLLFHYYDKDFNNEADTPDNFQSRRPNTSFCFLDIRSPGLGDTAMYLCATSRGERSSGANVLTFGAGSRLTVL.

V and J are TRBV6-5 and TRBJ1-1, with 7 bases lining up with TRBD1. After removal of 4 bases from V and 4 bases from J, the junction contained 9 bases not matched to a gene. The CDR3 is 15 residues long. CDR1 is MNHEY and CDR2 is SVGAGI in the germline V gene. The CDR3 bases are TGTGCCAGCAGTTCCAACAGGGGATGGAGCACTGAAGCTTTCTTT. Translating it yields CASSSNRGWSTEAFF.

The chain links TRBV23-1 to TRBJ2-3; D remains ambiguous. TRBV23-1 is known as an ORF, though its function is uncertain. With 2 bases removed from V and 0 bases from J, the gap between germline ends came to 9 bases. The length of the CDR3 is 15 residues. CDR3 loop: CASSQKGLSTDTQYF. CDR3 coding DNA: TGCGCCAGCAGTCAAAAGGGATTGAGCACAGATACGCAGTATTTT.

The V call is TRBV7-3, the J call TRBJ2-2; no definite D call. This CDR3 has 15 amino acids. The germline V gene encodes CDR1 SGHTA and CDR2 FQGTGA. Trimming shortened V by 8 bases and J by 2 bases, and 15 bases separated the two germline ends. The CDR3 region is CASGMGRRNTGELFF. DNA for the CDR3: TGTGCCAGCGGCATGGGCAGGCGAAACACCGGGGAGCTGTTTTTT.

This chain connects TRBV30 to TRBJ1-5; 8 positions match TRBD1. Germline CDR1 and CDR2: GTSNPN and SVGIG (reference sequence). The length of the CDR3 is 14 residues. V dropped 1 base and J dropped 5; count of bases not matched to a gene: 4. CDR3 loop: CAWSGRQGYQPQHF. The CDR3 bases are TGTGCCTGGAGTGGACGACAGGGGTATCAGCCCCAGCATTTT.

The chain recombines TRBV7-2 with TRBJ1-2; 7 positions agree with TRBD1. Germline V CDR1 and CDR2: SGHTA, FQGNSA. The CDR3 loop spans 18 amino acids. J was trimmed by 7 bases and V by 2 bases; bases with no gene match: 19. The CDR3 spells CASSLTRTTGDSGSGYTF. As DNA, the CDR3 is TGTGCCAGCAGCTTAACCCGAACTACAGGGGATTCAGGGAGTGGCTACACCTTC. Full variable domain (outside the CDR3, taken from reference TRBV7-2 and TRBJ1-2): GAGVSQSPSNKVTEKGKDVELRCDPISGHTALYWYRQSLGQGLEFLIYFQGNSAPDKSGLPSDRFSAERTGGSVSTLTIQRTQQEDSAVYLCASSLTRTTGDSGSGYTFGSGTRLTVV.

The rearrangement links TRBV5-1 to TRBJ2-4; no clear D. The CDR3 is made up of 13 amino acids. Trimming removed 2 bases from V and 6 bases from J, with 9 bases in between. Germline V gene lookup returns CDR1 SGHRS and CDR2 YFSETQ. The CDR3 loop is CASSLNLGNIQYF. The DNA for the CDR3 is TGCGCCAGCAGCTTAAATCTAGGAAACATTCAGTACTTC.

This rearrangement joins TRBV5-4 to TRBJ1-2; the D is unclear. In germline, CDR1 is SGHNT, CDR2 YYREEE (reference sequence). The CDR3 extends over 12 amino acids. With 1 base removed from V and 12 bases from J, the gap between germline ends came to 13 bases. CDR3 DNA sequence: TGTGCCAGCAGCTTGTACCGGGAAGCCCACACCTTC. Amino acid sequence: CASSLYREAHTF. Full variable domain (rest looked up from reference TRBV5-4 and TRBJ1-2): ETGVTQSPTHLIKTRGQQVTLRCSSQSGHNTVSWYQQALGQGPQFIFQYYREEENGRGNFPPRFSGLQFPNYSSELNVNALELDDSALYLCASSLYREAHTFGSGTRLTVV.

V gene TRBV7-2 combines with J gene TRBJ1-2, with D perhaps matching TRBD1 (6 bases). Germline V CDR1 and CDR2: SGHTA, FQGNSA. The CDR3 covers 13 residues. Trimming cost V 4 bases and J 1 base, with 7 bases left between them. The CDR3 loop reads CASSWTDNYGYTF. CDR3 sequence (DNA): TGTGCCAGCAGCTGGACAGATAACTATGGCTACACCTTC.

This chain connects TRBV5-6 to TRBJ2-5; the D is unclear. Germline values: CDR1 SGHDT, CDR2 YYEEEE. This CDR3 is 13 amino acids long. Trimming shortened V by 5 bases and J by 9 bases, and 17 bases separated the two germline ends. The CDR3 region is CASSRIMAESQYF. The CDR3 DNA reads TGTGCCAGCAGTCGGATAATGGCCGAGTCCCAGTACTTC.

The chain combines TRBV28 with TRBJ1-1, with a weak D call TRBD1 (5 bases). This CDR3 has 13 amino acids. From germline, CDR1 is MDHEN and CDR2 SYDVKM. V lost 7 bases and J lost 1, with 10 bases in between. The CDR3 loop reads CASTRTQNTEAFF. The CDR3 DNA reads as TGTGCCAGCACCAGGACACAGAACACTGAAGCTTTCTTT.

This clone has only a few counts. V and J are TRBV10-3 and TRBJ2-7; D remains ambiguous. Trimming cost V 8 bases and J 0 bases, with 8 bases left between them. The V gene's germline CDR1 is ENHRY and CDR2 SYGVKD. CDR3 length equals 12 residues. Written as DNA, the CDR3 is TGTGCCATCCAAGACGCCTCCTACGAGCAGTACTTC. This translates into CAIQDASYEQYF.

The CDR3 sequence: CASCPSGLYNEQFF. Here the CDR3 DNA reads TGTGCCAGCTGTCCAAGCGGCCTCTACAATGAGCAGTTCTTC. V gene TRBV2 combines with J gene TRBJ2-1; D perhaps matches TRBD2 (5 bases). The V end was cut by 8 bases, the J end by 3 bases, with 14 bases between. Germline lookup yields CDR1 SNHLY and CDR2 FYNNEI. CDR3 length equals 14 residues.

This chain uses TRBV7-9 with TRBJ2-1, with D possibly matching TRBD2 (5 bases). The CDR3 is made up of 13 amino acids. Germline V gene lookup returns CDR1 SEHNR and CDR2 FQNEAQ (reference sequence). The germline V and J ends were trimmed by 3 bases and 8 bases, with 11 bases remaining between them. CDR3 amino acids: CASSFNEGYEQFF. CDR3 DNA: TGTGCCAGCAGCTTTAATGAGGGATATGAGCAGTTCTTC.